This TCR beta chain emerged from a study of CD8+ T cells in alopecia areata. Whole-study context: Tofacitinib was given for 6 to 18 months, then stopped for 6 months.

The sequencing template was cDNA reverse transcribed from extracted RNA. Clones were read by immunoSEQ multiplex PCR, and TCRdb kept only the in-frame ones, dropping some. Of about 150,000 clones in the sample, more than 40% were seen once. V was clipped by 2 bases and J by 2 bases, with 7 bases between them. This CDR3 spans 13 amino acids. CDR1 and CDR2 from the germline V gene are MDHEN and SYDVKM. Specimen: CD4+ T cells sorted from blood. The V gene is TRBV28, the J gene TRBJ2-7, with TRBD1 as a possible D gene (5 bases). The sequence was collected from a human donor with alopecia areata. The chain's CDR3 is CASSLGHPYEQYF. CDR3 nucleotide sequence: TGTGCCAGCAGTTTAGGACACCCCTACGAGCAGTACTTC.